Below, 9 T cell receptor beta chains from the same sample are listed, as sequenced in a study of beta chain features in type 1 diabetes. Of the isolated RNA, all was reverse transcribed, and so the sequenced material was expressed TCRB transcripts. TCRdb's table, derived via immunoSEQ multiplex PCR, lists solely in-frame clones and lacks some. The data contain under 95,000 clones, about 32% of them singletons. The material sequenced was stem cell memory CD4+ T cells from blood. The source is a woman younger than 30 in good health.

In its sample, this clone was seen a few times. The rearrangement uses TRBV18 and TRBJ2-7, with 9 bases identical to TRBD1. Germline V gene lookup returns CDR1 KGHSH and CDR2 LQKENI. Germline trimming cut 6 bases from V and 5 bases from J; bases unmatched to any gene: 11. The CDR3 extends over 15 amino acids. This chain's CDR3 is CASSPSGTGKNEQYF. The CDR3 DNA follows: TGTGCCAGCTCCCCTTCCGGGACAGGGAAGAACGAGCAGTACTTC.

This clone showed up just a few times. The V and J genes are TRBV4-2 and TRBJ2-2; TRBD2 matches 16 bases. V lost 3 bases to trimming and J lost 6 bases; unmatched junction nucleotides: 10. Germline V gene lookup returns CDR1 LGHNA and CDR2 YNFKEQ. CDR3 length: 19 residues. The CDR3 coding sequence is TGTGCCAGCAGCCAGGAGGGACTAGCGGGAGGGCTGACCGCCGGGGAGCTGTTTTTT. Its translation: CASSQEGLAGGLTAGELFF.

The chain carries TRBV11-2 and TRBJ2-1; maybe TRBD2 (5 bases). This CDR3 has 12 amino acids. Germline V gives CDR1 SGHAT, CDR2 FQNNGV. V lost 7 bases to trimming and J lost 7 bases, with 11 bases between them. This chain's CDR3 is CASTETGNEQFF. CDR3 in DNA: TGTGCCAGCACAGAGACGGGAAATGAGCAGTTCTTC.

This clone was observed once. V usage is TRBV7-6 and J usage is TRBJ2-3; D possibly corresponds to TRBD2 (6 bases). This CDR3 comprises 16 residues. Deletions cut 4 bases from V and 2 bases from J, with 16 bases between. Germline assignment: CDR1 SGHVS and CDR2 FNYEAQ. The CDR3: CASSSRGTPDTDTQYF. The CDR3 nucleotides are TGTGCCAGCAGCTCCCGAGGGACTCCGGACACAGATACGCAGTATTTT.

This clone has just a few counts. In DNA, the CDR3 is TGTGCCTGGAGCGCCGGCAGGGTCGATGAAGCTTTCTTT. The encoded protein is CAWSAGRVDEAFF. The chain recombines TRBV30 with TRBJ1-1, with D possibly TRBD1 on 5 matching bases. The CDR3 is made up of 13 amino acids. Between the trimmed V and J ends, which lost 3 bases and 7 bases, there was a span of 15 bases. Per germline, CDR1 GTSNPN and CDR2 SVGIG (reference sequence).

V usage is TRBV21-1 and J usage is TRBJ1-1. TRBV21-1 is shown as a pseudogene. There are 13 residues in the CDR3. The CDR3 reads CASSKGSYTEAFF. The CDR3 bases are TGTGCCAGCAGCAAGGGGAGCTACACTGAAGCTTTCTTT.

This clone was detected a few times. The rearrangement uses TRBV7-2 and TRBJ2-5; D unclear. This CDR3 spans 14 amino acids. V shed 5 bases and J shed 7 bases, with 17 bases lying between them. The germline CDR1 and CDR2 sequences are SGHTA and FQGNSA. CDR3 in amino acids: CASSPASPPGTQYF. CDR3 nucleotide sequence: TGTGCCAGCAGCCCCGCCTCCCCTCCGGGGACCCAGTACTTC.

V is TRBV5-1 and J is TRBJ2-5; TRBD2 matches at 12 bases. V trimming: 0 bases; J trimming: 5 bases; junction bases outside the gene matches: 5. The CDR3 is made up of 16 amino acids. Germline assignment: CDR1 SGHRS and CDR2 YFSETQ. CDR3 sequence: CASSLASGGAGETQYF. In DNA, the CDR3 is TGCGCCAGCAGCTTGGCTAGCGGGGGGGCCGGGGAGACCCAGTACTTC.

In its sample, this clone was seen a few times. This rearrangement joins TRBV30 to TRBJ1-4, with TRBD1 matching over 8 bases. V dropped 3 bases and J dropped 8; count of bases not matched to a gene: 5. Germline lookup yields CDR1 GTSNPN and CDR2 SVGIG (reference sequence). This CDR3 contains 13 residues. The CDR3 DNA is TGTGCCTGGAGGACGGGACAGGACGAAAAACTGTTTTTT. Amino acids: CAWRTGQDEKLFF.